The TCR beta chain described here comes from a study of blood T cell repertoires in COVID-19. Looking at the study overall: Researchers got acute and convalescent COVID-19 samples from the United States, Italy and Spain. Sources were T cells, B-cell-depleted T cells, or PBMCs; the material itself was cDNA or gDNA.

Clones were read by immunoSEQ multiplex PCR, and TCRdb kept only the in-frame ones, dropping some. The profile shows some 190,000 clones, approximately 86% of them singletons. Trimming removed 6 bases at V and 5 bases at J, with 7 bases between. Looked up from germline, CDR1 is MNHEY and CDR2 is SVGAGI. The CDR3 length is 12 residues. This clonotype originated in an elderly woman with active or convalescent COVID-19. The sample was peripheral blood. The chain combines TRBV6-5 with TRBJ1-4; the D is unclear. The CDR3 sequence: CASRMLNEKLFF. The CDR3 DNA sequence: TGTGCCAGCAGGATGCTAAATGAAAAACTGTTTTTT.